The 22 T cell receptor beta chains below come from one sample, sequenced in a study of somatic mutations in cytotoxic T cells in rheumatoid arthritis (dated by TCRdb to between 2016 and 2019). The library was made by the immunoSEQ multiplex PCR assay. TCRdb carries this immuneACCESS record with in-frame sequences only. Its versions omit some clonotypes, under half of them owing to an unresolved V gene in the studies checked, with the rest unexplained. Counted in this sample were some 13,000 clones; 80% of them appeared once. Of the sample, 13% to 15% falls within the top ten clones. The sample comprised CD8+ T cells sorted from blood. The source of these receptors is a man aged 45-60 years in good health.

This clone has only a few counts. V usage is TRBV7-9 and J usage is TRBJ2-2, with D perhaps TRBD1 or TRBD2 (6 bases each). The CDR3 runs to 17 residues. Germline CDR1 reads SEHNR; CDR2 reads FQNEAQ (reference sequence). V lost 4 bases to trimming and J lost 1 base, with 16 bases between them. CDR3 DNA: TGTGCCAGCAGCTCGTTGACAGGAGGGCGGAACACCGGGGAGCTGTTTTTT. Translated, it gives CASSSLTGGRNTGELFF. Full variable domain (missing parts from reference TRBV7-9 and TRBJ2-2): DTGVSQNPRHKITKRGQNVTFRCDPISEHNRLYWYRQTLGQGPEFLTYFQNEAQLEKSRLLSDRFSAERPKGSFSTLEIQRTEQGDSAMYLCASSSLTGGRNTGELFFGEGSRLTVL.

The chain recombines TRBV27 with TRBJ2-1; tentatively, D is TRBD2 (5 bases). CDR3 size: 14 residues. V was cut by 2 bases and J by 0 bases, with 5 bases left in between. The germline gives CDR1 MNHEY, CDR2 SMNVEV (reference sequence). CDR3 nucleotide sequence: TGTGCCAGCAGTTTAGCGGGCTCCTACAATGAGCAGTTCTTC. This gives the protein CASSLAGSYNEQFF.

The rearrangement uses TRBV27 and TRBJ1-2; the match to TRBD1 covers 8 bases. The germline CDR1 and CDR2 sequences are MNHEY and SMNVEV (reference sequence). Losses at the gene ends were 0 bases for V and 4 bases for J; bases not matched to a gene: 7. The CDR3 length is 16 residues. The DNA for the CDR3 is TGTGCCAGCAGTTTATCCGGGACAGGATGGCCCTATGGCTACACCTTC. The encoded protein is CASSLSGTGWPYGYTF.

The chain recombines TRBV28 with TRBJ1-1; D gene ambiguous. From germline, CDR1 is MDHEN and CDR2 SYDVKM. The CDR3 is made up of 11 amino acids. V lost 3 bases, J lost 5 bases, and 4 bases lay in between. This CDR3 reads CASSFGTEAFF. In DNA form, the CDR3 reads TGTGCCAGCAGTTTTGGGACTGAAGCTTTCTTT.

The CDR3 region has the DNA TGTGCCAGCAAGAGGGGCACGTACAATGAGCAGTTCTTC. It translates to CASKRGTYNEQFF. The V gene is TRBV7-9, the J gene TRBJ2-1, with D possibly being TRBD1 or TRBD2 (5 bases each). Germline V gene lookup returns CDR1 SEHNR and CDR2 FQNEAQ (reference sequence). There are 13 residues in the CDR3. V shed 7 bases and J shed 4 bases, with 11 bases lying between them.

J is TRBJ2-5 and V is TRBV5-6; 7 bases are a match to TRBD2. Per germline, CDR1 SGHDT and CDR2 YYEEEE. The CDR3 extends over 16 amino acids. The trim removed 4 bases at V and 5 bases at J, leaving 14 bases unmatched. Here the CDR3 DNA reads TGTGCCAGCAGCCTCGGGGCTAGCCCAGCGGGGGAGACCCAGTACTTC. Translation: CASSLGASPAGETQYF.

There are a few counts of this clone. The CDR3 sequence: CASSWWTLTEAFF. Here the CDR3 DNA reads TGTGCCAGCAGCTGGTGGACGCTGACTGAAGCTTTCTTT. V usage is TRBV5-6 and J usage is TRBJ1-1; D gene ambiguous. This CDR3 has 13 residues. From germline, CDR1 is SGHDT and CDR2 YYEEEE. V lost 3 bases and J lost 5, with 11 bases in between.

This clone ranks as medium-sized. For the CDR3, the DNA is TGCGCCAGCAGCCGACGGACAGGGGTAGGAGGCAATCAGCCCCAGCATTTT. This codes for CASSRRTGVGGNQPQHF. This rearrangement joins TRBV4-1 to TRBJ1-5; 9 nucleotides agree with TRBD1. The CDR3 covers 17 residues. The germline V gene has CDR1 MGHRA and CDR2 YSYEKL. V shed 4 bases and J 2 bases; nucleotides not matched to a gene: 9.

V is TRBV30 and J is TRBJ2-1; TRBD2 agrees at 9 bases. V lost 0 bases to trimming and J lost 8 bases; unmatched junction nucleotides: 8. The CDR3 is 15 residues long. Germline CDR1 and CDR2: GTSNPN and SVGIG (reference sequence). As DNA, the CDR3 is TGTGCCTGGAGTGTTCTTGCGGGAGGGTTGGATGAGCAGTTCTTC. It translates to CAWSVLAGGLDEQFF.

The CDR3, as DNA: TGTGCCAGCAGCTTGGCCCAGGGACTAGCGCCTGAGCAGTTCTTC. As protein: CASSLAQGLAPEQFF. The V and J genes are TRBV5-4 and TRBJ2-1, with 10 nucleotides matching TRBD2. This CDR3 region has 15 residues. Trimming at V came to 0 bases and at J to 9 bases, leaving 6 bases not matched to a gene. Germline V gene data show CDR1 as SGHNT and CDR2 as YYREEE (reference sequence).

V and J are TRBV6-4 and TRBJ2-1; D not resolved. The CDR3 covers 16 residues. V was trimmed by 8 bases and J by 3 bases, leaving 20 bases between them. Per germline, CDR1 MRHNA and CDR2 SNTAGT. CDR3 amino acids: CASFRSILLGYNEQFF. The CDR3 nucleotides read TGTGCCAGCTTCCGATCAATTCTCCTGGGCTACAATGAGCAGTTCTTC.

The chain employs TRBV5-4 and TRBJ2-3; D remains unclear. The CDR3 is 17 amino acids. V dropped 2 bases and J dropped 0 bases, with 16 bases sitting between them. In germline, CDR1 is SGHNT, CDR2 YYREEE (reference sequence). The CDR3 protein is CASSLPSNAPSTDTQYF. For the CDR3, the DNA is TGTGCCAGCAGCTTACCATCGAACGCTCCTAGCACAGATACGCAGTATTTT.

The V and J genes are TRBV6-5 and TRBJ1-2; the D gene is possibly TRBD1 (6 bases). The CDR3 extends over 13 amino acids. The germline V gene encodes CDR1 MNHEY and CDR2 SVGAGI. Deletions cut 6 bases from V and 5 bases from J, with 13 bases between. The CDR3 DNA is TGTGCCAGCAGCTTGGACAGTGGGTATGGCTACACCTTC. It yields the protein CASSLDSGYGYTF.

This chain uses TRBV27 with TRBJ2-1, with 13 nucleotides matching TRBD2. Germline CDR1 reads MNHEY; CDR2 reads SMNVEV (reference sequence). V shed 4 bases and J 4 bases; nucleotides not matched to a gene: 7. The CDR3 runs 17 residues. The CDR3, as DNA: TGTGCCAGCAGTTCTCCAACTAGCGGGGGGGCGTACAATGAGCAGTTCTTC. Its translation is CASSSPTSGGAYNEQFF.

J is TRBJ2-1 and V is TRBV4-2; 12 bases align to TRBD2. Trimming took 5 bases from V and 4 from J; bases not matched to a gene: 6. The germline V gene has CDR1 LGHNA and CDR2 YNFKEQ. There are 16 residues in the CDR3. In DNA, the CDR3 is TGTGCCAGCAGCACCGGGACTAGCGGGCCGTACAATGAGCAGTTCTTC. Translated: CASSTGTSGPYNEQFF.

In DNA form, the CDR3 reads TGTGCCAGCAGCGTAGATACGGTCTCTGGAAACACCATATATTTT. Translated: CASSVDTVSGNTIYF. The chain uses TRBV9 and TRBJ1-3; no firm D call. Trimming removed 0 bases at V and 0 bases at J, with 7 bases between. The CDR3 length is 15 residues. Germline values: CDR1 SGDLS, CDR2 YYNGEE.

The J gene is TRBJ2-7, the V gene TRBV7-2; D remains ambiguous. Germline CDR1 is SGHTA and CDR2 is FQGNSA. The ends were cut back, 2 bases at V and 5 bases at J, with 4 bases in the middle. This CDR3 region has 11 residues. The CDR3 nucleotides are TGTGCCAGCAGCTTAAGCGACGAGCAGTACTTC. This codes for CASSLSDEQYF.

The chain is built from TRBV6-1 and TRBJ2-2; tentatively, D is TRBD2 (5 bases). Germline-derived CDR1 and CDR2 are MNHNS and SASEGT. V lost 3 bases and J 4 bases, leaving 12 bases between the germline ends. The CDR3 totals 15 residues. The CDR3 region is CASSDMRASTGELFF. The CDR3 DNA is TGTGCCAGCAGTGACATGAGGGCGAGCACCGGGGAGCTGTTTTTT.

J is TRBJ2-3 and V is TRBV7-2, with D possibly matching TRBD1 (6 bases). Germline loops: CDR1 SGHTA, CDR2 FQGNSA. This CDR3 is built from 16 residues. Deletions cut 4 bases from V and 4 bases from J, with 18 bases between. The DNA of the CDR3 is TGTGCCAGCAGCTCCAGCCGGGACATTAACGCAGATACGCAGTATTTT. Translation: CASSSSRDINADTQYF.

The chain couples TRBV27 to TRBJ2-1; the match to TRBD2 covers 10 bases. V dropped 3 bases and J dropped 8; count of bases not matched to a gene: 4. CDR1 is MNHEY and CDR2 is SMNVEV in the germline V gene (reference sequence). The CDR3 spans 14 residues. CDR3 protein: CASSFLAGADEQFF. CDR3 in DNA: TGTGCCAGCAGTTTTCTAGCGGGAGCGGATGAGCAGTTCTTC.

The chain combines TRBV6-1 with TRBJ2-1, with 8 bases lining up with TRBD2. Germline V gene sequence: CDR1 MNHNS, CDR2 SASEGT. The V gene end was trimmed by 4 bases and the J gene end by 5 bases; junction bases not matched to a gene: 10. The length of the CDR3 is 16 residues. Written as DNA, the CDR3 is TGTGCCAGCAGTGGCGGGCTAGCGGGCCCAAACAATGAGCAGTTCTTC. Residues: CASSGGLAGPNNEQFF.

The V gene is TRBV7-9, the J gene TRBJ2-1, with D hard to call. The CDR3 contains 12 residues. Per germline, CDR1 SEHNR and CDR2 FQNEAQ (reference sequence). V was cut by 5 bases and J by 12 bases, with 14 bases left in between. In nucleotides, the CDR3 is TGTGCCAGCAGCGCCTCCGAGGTCGGGCAGTTCTTC. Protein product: CASSASEVGQFF.